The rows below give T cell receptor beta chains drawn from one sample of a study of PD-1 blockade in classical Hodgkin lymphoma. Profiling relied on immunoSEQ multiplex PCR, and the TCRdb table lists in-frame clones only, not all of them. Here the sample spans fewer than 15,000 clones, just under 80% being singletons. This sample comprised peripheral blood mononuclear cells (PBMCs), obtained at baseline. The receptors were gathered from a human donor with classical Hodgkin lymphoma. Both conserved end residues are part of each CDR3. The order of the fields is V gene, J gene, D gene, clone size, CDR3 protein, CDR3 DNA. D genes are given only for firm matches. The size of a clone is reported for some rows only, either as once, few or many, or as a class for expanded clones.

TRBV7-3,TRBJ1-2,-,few,CASSLTRQGGGYTF,TGTGCCAGCAGCTTAACGAGGCAGGGAGGTGGCTACACCTTC
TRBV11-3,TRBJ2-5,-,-,CASSLGGPERETQYF,TGTGCCAGCAGCTTAGGAGGTCCGGAGCGAGAGACCCAGTACTTC
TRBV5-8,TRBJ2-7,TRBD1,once,CASSPRQGTYEQYF,TGTGCCAGCAGCCCCCGACAGGGAACCTACGAGCAGTACTTC
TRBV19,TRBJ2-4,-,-,CASSTLLGGRVIQYF,TGTGCCAGTAGTACTCTCTTAGGGGGGCGGGTCATTCAGTACTTC
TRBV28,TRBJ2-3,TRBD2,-,CATLGLAESTDTQYF,TGTGCAACACTAGGACTAGCAGAAAGCACAGATACGCAGTATTTT
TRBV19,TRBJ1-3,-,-,CASSGRQFPSGNTIYF,TGTGCCAGTAGTGGCCGCCAATTCCCCTCTGGAAACACCATATATTTT
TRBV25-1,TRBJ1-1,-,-,CASSGWGGLATEAFF,TGTGCCAGCAGTGGGTGGGGGGGCTTGGCCACTGAAGCTTTCTTT
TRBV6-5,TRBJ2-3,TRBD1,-,CASSQPGQGEYTQYF,TGTGCCAGCAGCCAACCGGGACAGGGGGAATATACGCAGTATTTT
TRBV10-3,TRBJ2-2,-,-,CAIGTGELFF,TGTGCCATCGGCACCGGGGAGCTGTTTTTT
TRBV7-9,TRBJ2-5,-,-,CASSNLGAGRQETQYF,TGTGCCAGCAGCAACCTTGGGGCAGGGCGACAAGAGACCCAGTACTTC
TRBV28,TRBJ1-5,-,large,CASSALPDSSNQPQHF,TGTGCCAGCAGTGCACTTCCCGACAGCAGCAATCAGCCCCAGCATTTT